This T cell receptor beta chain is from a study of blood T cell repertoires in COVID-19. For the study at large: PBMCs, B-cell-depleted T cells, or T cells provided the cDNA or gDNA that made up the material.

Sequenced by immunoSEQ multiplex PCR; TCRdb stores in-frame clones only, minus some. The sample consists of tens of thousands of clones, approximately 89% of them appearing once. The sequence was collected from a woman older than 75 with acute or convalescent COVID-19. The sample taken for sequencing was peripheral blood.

This CDR3 is CASSDRKGRFADTGANVLTF. As DNA, the CDR3 is TGTGCCAGCAGTGACCGTAAAGGGAGATTTGCGGATACTGGGGCCAACGTCCTGACTTTC. The chain employs TRBV6-4 and TRBJ2-6, with a tentative D call TRBD2 (5 bases). Germline-derived CDR1 and CDR2 are MRHNA and SNTAGT. This CDR3 region has 20 residues. V dropped 2 bases and J dropped 2 bases, with 22 bases sitting between them.